This TCR beta chain was captured by sequencing in a study of graft-versus-host responses after intestinal transplantation. Study details: Tacrolimus plus steroids were given to all recipients for 2 to 4 years, preceded by anti-thymocyte globulin induction. General study findings and limits: Analysis identified GvH clones in recipient marrow, with some appearing first in ileum or blood.

Repertoires were generated with immunoSEQ multiplex PCR, while TCRdb's copy carries only in-frame clones and drops some. The data contain tens of thousands of clones, around 96% of them singletons. The CDR3 has 14 amino acids. The V segment lost 3 bases and the J segment 9 bases; nucleotides outside the gene matches: 4. Germline CDR1 and CDR2: SGHTA and FQGTGA. Regarding this clone: Its antigen remains unknown.

V is TRBV7-3 and J is TRBJ2-1, with 11 positions matching TRBD2. This sample comprised unstimulated CD8+ T cells sorted from spleen or lymph node cells, obtained before transplant. The sequence came from a human donor who was the organ donor for an intestinal transplant. Written as DNA, the CDR3 is TGTGCCAGCAGCTTTAGCGGGGGGGCGGCTGAGCAGTTCTTC. It encodes CASSFSGGAAEQFF.